This T cell receptor (beta chain) is from a study of shared clonotypes between healthy human individuals. There are 15 residues in the CDR3. Trimming pared 3 bases from V and 9 bases from J, leaving 18 bases between. CDR1 is SGHVS and CDR2 is FNYEAQ in the germline V gene. Terminally differentiated effector memory CD45RA+ cells were left out of the naive CD8 fraction, which was CD45RO-negative and positively selected for CCR7. All donors qualified as healthy HIV-negative adults and had experienced no recent acute infections or vaccinations. Data came from immunoSEQ multiplex PCR; TCRdb stores just in-frame clones and leaves some out. The sample consists of about 2.1 million clones, roughly 91% of them appearing once.

The sequence derives from a man between 18 and 29 years old in good health. Some clones in this sample may be carry-over from other donors' samples. V and J are TRBV7-6 and TRBJ2-1; tentatively, D is TRBD2 (6 bases). The sequenced material came from naive CD8+ T cells from PBMCs. The CDR3 DNA sequence: TGTGCCAGCAGCTTTTCTCTTAGGCTCGGGGGTGAGCAGTTCTTC. It is translated as CASSFSLRLGGEQFF.